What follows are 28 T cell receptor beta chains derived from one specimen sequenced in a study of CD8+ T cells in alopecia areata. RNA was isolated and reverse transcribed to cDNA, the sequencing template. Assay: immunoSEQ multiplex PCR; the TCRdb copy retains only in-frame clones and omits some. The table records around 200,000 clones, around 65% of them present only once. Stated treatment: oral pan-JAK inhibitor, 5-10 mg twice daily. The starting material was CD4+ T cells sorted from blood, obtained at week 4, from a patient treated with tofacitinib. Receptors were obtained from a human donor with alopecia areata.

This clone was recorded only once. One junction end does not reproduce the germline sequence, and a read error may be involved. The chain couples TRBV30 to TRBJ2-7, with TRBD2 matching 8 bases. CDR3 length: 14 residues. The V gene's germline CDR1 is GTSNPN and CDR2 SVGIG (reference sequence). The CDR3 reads CAWSVRRGASWEHF. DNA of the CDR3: TGTGCCTGGAGTGTAAGGCGGGGGGCGTCTTGGGAGCACTTC.

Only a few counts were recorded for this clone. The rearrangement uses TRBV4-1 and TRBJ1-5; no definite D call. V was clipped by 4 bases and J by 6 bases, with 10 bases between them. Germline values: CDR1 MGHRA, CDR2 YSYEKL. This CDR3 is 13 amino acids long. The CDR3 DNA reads TGCGCCAGCAGCCTACAAGACGGTCAGCCCCAGCATTTT. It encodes CASSLQDGQPQHF.

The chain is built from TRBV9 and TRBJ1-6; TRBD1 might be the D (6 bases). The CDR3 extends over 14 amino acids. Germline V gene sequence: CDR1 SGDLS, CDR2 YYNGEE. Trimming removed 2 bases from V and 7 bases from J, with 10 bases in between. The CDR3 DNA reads TGTGCCAGCAGCGTTCGGGGGCGGAATTCACCCCTCCACTTT. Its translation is CASSVRGRNSPLHF.

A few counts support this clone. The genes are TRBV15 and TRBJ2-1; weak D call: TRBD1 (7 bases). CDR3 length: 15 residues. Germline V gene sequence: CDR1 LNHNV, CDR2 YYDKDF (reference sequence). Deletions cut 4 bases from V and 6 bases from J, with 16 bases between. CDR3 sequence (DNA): TGTGCCACCAGCATAGACAGGGTCGGGAGCAATGAGCAGTTCTTC. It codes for CATSIDRVGSNEQFF.

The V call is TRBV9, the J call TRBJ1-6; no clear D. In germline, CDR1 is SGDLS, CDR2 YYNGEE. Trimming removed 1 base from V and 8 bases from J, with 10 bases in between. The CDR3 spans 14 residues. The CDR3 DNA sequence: TGTGCCAGCAGCGTACAACAGAGGGATTCACCCCTCCACTTT. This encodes CASSVQQRDSPLHF.

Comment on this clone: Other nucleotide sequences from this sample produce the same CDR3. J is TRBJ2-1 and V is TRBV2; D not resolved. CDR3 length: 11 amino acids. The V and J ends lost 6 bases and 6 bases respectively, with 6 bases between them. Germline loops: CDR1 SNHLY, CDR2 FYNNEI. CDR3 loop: CASSPLNEQFF. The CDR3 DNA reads TGTGCCAGCAGCCCCCTCAATGAGCAGTTCTTC.

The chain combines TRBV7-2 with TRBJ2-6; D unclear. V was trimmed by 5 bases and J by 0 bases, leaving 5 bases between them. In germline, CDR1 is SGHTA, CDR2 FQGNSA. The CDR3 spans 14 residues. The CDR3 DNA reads TGTGCCAGCAGCCCGGTCTCTGGGGCCAACGTCCTGACTTTC. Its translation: CASSPVSGANVLTF. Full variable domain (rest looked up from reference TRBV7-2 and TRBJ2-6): GAGVSQSPSNKVTEKGKDVELRCDPISGHTALYWYRQSLGQGLEFLIYFQGNSAPDKSGLPSDRFSAERTGGSVSTLTIQRTQQEDSAVYLCASSPVSGANVLTFGAGSRLTVL.

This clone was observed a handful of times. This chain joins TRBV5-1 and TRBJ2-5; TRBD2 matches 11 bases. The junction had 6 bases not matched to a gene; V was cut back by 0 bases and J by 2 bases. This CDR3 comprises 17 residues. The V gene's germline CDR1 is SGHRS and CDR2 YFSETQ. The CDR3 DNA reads TGCGCCAGCAGCTTGGGGATGGCTAGCGGGGGGCAAGAGACCCAGTACTTC. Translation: CASSLGMASGGQETQYF.

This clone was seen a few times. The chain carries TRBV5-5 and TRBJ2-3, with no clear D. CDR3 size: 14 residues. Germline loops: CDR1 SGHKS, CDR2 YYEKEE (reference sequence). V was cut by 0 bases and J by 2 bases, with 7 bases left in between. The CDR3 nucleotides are TGTGCCAGCAGCTTGGCCTTATACACAGATACGCAGTATTTT. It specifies CASSLALYTDTQYF. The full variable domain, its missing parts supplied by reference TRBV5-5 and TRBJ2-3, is DAGVTQSPTHLIKTRGQQVTLRCSPISGHKSVSWYQQVLGQGPQFIFQYYEKEERGRGNFPDRFSARQFPNYSSELNVNALLLGDSALYLCASSLALYTDTQYFGPGTRLTVL.

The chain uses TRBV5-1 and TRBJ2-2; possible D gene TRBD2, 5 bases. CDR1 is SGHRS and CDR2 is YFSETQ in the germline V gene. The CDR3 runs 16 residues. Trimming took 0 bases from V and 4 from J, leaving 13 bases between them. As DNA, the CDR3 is TGCGCCAGCAGCTTGGCGGCGGACTTGGCCACCGGGGAGCTGTTTTTT. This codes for CASSLAADLATGELFF.

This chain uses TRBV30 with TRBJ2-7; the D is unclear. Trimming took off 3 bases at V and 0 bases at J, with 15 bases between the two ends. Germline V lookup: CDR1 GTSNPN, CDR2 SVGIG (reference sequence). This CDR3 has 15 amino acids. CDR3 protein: CAWSPRIRSSYEQYF. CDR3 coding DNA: TGTGCCTGGAGCCCCCGGATTCGGAGCTCCTACGAGCAGTACTTC.

The CDR3 is CASSVEGAKETQYF. The CDR3 DNA sequence: TGTGCCAGCAGCGTAGAGGGGGCAAAGGAGACCCAGTACTTC. This sequence joins TRBV9 and TRBJ2-5; 7 nucleotides match TRBD1. Germline CDR1 reads SGDLS; CDR2 reads YYNGEE. Germline trimming cut 0 bases from V and 5 bases from J; bases unmatched to any gene: 4. The CDR3 totals 14 residues. Based on the CDR3 plus reference TRBV9 and TRBJ2-5, the full variable domain is DSGVTQTPKHLITATGQRVTLRCSPRSGDLSVYWYQQSLDQGLQFLIQYYNGEERAKGNILERFSAQQFPDLHSELNLSSLELGDSALYFCASSVEGAKETQYFGPGTRLLVL.

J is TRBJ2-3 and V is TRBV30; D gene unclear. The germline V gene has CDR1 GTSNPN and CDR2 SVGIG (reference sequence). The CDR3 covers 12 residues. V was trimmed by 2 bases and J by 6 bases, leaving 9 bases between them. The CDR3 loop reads CAWSYYLDTQYF. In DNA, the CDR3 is TGTGCCTGGAGTTATTATCTGGATACGCAGTATTTT.

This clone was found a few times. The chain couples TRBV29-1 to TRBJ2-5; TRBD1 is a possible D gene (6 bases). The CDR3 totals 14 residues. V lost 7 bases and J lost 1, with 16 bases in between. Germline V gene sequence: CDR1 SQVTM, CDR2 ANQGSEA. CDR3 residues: CSGRTGTAQETQYF. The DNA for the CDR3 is TGCAGCGGGAGAACAGGGACCGCCCAAGAGACCCAGTACTTC.

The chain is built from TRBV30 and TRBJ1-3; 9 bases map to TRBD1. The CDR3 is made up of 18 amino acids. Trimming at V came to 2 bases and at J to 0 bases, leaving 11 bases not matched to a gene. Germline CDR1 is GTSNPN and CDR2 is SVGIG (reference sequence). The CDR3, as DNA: TGTGCCTGGAGTTCCTCGACAGGGGGAACCTTCTCTGGAAACACCATATATTTT. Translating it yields CAWSSSTGGTFSGNTIYF.

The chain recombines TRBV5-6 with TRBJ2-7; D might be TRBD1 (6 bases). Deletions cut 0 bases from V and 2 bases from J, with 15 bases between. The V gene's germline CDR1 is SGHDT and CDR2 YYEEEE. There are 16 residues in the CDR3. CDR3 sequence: CASSLALGTNTYEQYF. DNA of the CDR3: TGTGCCAGCAGCTTGGCCCTCGGGACAAATACCTACGAGCAGTACTTC.

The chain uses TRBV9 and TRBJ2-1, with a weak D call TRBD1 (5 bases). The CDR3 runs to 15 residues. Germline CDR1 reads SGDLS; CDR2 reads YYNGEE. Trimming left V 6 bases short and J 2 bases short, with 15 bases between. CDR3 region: CASKRGTNPYNEQFF. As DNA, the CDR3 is TGTGCCAGCAAAAGGGGAACCAATCCCTACAATGAGCAGTTCTTC.

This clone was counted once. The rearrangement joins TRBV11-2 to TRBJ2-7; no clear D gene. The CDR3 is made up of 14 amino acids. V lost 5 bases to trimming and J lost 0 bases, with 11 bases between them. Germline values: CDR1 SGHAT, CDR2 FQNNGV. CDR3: CASSPRIYSYEQYF. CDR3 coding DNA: TGTGCCAGCAGCCCCCGTATCTACTCCTACGAGCAGTACTTC.

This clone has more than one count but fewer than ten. The CDR3 loop reads CASSLRGEKLFF. CDR3 bases: TGCGCCAGCAGCCTGAGGGGGGAAAAACTGTTTTTT. The chain has TRBV5-1 and TRBJ1-4, with D possibly matching TRBD1 (6 bases). Germline V CDR1 and CDR2: SGHRS, YFSETQ. The CDR3 consists of 12 residues. V dropped 4 bases and J dropped 8 bases, with 9 bases sitting between them. Full variable domain (missing parts from reference TRBV5-1 and TRBJ1-4): KAGVTQTPRYLIKTRGQQVTLSCSPISGHRSVSWYQQTPGQGLQFLFEYFSETQRNKGNFPGRFSGRQFSNSRSEMNVSTLELGDSALYLCASSLRGEKLFFGSGTQLSVL.

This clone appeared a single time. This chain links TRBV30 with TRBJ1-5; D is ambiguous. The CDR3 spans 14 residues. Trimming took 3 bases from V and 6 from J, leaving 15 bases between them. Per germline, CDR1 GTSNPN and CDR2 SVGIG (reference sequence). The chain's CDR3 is CAWSLGPRAQPQHF. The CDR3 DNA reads TGTGCCTGGAGCCTTGGACCAAGGGCTCAGCCCCAGCATTTT.

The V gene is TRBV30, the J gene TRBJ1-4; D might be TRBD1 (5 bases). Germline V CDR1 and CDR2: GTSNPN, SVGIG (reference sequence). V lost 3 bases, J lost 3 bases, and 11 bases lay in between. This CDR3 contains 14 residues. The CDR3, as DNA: TGTGCCTGGAGCTGGGGCTCGGCTAATGAAAAACTGTTTTTT. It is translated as CAWSWGSANEKLFF.

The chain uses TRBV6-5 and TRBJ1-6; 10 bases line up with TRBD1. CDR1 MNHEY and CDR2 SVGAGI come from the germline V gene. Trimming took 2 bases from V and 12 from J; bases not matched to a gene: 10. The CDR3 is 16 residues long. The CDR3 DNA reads TGTGCCAGCAGTTACACGGGACAGGGGTCATTCTTACCCCTCCACTTT. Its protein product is CASSYTGQGSFLPLHF.

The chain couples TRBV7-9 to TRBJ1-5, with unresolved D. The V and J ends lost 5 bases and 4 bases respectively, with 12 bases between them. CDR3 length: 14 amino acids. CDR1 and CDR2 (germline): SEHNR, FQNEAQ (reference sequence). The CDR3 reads CASSPMSSNQPQHF. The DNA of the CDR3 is TGTGCCAGCAGCCCTATGAGTTCTAATCAGCCCCAGCATTTT.

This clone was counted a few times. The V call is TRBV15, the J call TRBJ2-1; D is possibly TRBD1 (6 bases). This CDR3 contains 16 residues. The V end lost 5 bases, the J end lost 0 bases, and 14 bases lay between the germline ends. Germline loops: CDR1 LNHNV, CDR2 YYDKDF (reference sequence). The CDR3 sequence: CATSGGGFSSYNEQFF. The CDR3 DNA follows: TGTGCCACCAGCGGGGGCGGCTTTAGCTCCTACAATGAGCAGTTCTTC.

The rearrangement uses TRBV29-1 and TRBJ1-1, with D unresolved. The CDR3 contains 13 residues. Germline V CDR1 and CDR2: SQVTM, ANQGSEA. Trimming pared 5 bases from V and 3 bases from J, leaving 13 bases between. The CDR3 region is CSVLTFRYTEAFF. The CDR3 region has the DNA TGCAGCGTTTTGACTTTTAGGTACACTGAAGCTTTCTTT.

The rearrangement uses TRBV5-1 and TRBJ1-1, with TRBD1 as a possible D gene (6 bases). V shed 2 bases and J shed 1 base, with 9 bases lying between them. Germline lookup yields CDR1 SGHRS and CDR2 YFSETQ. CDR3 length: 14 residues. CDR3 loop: CASSFSQGNTEAFF. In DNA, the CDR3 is TGCGCCAGCAGCTTCTCACAGGGGAACACTGAAGCTTTCTTT.

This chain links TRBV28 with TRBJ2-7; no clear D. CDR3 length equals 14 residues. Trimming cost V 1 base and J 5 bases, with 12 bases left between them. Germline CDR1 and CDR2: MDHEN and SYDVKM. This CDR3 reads CASSLYEVSHEQYF. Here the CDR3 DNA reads TGTGCCAGCAGTTTATACGAGGTTTCACACGAGCAGTACTTC. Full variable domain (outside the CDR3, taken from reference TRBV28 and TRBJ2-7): DVKVTQSSRYLVKRTGEKVFLECVQDMDHENMFWYRQDPGLGLRLIYFSYDVKMKEKGDIPEGYSVSREKKERFSLILESASTNQTSMYLCASSLYEVSHEQYFGPGTRLTVT.

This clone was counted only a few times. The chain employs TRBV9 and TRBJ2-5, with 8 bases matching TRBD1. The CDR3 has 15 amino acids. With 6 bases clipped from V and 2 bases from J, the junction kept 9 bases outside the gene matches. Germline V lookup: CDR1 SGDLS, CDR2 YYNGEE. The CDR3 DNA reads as TGTGCCAGCAACCTAGGACAGGGCATTCAAGAGACCCAGTACTTC. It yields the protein CASNLGQGIQETQYF.